This T cell receptor (beta chain) was obtained from a study of PD-1 blockade in classical Hodgkin lymphoma. Each and every patient relapsed after autologous stem cell transplantation, and patients got differing brentuximab vedotin exposure. The CD8+ T cells came from thawed PBMCs through magnetic negative selection. Trimming took off 4 bases at V and 7 bases at J, with 8 bases between the two ends. The CDR3 has 11 residues. The germline CDR1 and CDR2 sequences are MGHRA and YSYEKL. The sample holds one count of this clone. The antigen remains unidentified. Findings and caveats of the study: Complete responders started with a diversity level that resembled newly diagnosed patients at baseline.

The table came from immunoSEQ multiplex PCR; TCRdb's copy has only in-frame clones and leaves some out. The sample holds 7,500 to 8,500 clones, 86% seen once. The sequencing here drew on CD8+ T cells from blood, taken at baseline. V gene TRBV4-1 combines with J gene TRBJ2-7, with D unclear. The source is a human donor with classical Hodgkin lymphoma. This CDR3 is CASSRDGEQYF. For the CDR3, the DNA is TGCGCCAGCAGCCGAGACGGTGAGCAGTACTTC.